This T cell receptor (beta chain) came from a study of CD8 T cells in ankylosing spondylitis. Study-level findings and limits: Reportedly, disease-linked clones are significantly enriched in ankylosing spondylitis patients' matched synovial fluid.

Remarks on this clonotype: As yet, its antigen is unknown.

Between the trimmed V and J ends, which lost 4 bases and 4 bases, there was a span of 14 bases. The CDR3 runs 15 residues. In germline, CDR1 is SEHNR, CDR2 FQNEAQ (reference sequence). TCRdb re-derived calls from the 5' RACE reads in MiXCR, one entry per CDR3 protein. Seen here are a few hundred thousand distinct CDR3 sequences, around 20% observed once, and the top ten hold roughly 14%. The receptor was derived from a male donor with ankylosing spondylitis or in good health (not recorded which). Sequencing input: blood, either unsorted or a sorted T cell fraction (not recorded which). The V and J genes are TRBV7-9 and TRBJ2-1, with D possibly TRBD1 on 5 matching bases. CDR3 amino acids: CASSSGRAVYNEQFF. The CDR3, as DNA: TGTGCCAGCAGCTCGGGCAGGGCAGTTTACAATGAGCAGTTCTTC.